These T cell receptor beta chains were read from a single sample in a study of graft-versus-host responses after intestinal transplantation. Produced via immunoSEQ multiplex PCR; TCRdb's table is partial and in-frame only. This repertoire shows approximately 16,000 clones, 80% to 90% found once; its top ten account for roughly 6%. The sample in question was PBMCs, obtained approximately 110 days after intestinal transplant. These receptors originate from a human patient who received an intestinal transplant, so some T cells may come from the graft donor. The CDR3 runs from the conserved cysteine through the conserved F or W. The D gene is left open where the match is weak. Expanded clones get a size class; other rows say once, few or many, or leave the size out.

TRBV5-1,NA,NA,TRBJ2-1,CASKLGGTRAYNEQFF,TGCGCCAGCAAGTTAGGCGGGACCAGAGCCTACAATGAGCAGTTCTTC
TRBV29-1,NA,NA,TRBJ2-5,CSVAEGTQYF,TGCAGCGTTGCCGAGGGGACCCAGTACTTC
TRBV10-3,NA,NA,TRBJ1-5,CAIRKPLYREDQPQHF,TGTGCCATCAGAAAGCCCTTATACAGGGAGGACCAGCCCCAGCATTTT
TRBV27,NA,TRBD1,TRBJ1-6,CASSLRTGDSHYNSPLHF,TGTGCCAGCAGTTTAAGGACAGGGGATTCCCATTATAATTCACCCCTCCACTTT
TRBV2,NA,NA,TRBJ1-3,CASSESGAFGSGNTIYF,TGTGCCAGCAGTGAAAGCGGGGCTTTTGGATCTGGAAACACCATATATTTT
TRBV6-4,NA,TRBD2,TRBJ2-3,CASSVFSGRADTQYF,TGTGCCAGCAGTGTGTTTAGCGGGAGGGCAGATACGCAGTATTTT
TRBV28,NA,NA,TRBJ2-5,CASSLYTGAMEETQYF,TGTGCCAGCAGTTTGTATACGGGGGCGATGGAAGAGACCCAGTACTTC
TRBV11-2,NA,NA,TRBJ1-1,CASSLQNTEAFF,TGTGCCAGCAGCTTACAGAACACTGAAGCTTTCTTT
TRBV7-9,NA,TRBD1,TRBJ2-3,CASSFGTGGSADTQYF,TGTGCCAGCAGCTTCGGGACAGGGGGTTCGGCAGATACGCAGTATTTT
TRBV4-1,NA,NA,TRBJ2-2,CASSQEWVGSSGELFF,TGCGCCAGCAGCCAAGAGTGGGTCGGGTCATCCGGGGAGCTGTTTTTT
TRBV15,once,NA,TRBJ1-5,CATWGGYSNQPQHF,TGTGCCACCTGGGGAGGGTATAGCAATCAGCCCCAGCATTTT
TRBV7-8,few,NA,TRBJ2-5,CASSRDSQETQYF,TGTGCCAGCAGCCGGGACTCCCAAGAGACCCAGTACTTC
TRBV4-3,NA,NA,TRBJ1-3,CASSQGPGTAGNTIYF,TGCGCCAGCAGCCAAGGCCCGGGAACCGCTGGAAACACCATATATTTT
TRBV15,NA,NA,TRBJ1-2,CATSMLVGGYTF,TGTGCCACCAGCATGCTAGTGGGAGGCTACACCTTC
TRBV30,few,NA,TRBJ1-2,CAWSTGTPNYGYTF,TGTGCCTGGAGTACCGGGACTCCTAACTATGGCTACACCTTC
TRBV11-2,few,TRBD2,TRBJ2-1,CASSPSLAGGYNEQFF,TGTGCCAGCAGCCCTAGTTTAGCGGGAGGGTACAATGAGCAGTTCTTC
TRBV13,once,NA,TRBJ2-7,CASSRDTSLAQYF,TGTGCCAGCAGCCGGGACACCTCTTTGGCGCAGTACTTC
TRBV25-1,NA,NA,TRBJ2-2,CASSERLANTGELFF,TGTGCCAGCAGTGAAAGGCTAGCGAACACCGGGGAGCTGTTTTTT
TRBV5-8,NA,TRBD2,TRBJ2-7,CASSLRVGLNYEQYF,TGTGCCAGCAGCCTCCGGGTGGGACTAAACTACGAGCAGTACTTC
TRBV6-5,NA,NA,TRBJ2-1,CASSYSSGPSQFF,TGTGCCAGCAGTTACTCTTCGGGACCCTCGCAGTTCTTC
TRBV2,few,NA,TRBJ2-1,CASSPRKGPLLTADNEQFF,TGTGCCAGCAGTCCTCGGAAAGGGCCTCTCTTAACTGCGGACAATGAGCAGTTCTTC
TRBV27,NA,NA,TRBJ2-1,CASSPSSTRLQFF,TGTGCCAGCAGTCCCTCTAGCACTAGACTACAGTTCTTC
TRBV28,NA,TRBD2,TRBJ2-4,CASSFRTSAVNIQYF,TGTGCCAGCAGTTTTCGGACTAGCGCGGTAAACATTCAGTACTTC
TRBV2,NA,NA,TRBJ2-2,CASIQRGARDTGELFF,TGTGCCAGCATCCAGAGGGGGGCTAGGGACACCGGGGAGCTGTTTTTT
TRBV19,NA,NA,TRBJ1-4,CASSIRVTTNEKLFF,TGTGCCAGTAGTATCAGGGTTACTACTAATGAAAAACTGTTTTTT
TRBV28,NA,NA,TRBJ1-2,CASSFFGMGYTF,TGTGCCAGCAGTTTTTTTGGGATGGGCTACACCTTC
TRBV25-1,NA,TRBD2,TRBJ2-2,CASSEEDSGRLYTGELFF,TGTGCCAGCAGTGAGGAGGATAGCGGGAGATTATACACCGGGGAGCTGTTTTTT
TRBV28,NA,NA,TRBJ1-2,CASSLTALYGYTF,TGTGCCAGCAGTTTGACAGCCCTCTATGGCTACACCTTC
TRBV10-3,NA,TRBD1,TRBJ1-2,CAISEDGQGWPNYGYTF,TGTGCCATCAGTGAGGATGGACAGGGTTGGCCTAACTATGGCTACACCTTC
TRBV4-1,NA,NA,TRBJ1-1,CASSLDTVGTEAFF,TGCGCCAGCAGCCTAGACACCGTCGGTACTGAAGCTTTCTTT
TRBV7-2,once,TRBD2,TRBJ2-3,CASSFSGASTDTQYF,TGTGCCAGCAGCTTCAGCGGGGCTAGCACAGATACGCAGTATTTT
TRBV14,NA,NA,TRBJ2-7,CASSQDRSYEQYF,TGTGCCAGCAGCCAAGACCGCTCCTACGAGCAGTACTTC
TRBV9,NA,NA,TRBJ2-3,CASSVAGTDTQYF,TGTGCCAGCAGCGTAGCCGGAACAGATACGCAGTATTTT
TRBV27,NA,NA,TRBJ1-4,CASGKGSYEKLFF,TGTGCCAGCGGAAAGGGGAGTTATGAAAAACTGTTTTTT
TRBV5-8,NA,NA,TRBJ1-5,CASSLLKPQHF,TGTGCCAGCAGCTTACTAAAGCCCCAGCATTTT
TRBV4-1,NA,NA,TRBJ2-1,CASSQTDGAYNEQFF,TGCGCCAGCAGCCAAACAGACGGAGCCTACAATGAGCAGTTCTTC
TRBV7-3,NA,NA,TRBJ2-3,CASSLSHPGKKQDTQYF,TGTGCCAGCAGCTTAAGTCACCCGGGGAAGAAACAAGATACGCAGTATTTT